This TCR beta chain was sequenced in a study of blood T cells in healthy people across ages. Germline V gene sequence: CDR1 MNHEY, CDR2 SVGAGI. CDR3 length: 13 amino acids. V lost 7 bases and J lost 0, with 7 bases in between. Primers used in a second PCR of roughly 6 to 11 cycles were a sample-barcoded 5' primer and a J-beta primer mix. Every sample produced at least 2.5 million CDR3-containing paired-end reads. MiXCR, run by TCRdb on the 5' RACE reads, gives a single entry per CDR3 protein. The sample consists of some 690,000 distinct CDR3 sequences, 22% of them appearing once. Isolated per sample were at least 7 million PBMCs.

The TCR sequence derives from a man between 65 and 79 years old in good health. V is TRBV6-5 and J is TRBJ2-1, with a tentative D call TRBD2 (6 bases). Input material: blood. CDR3 DNA sequence: TGTGCCAGCACCGGGGGCTCCTACAATGAGCAGTTCTTC. Its protein product is CASTGGSYNEQFF.